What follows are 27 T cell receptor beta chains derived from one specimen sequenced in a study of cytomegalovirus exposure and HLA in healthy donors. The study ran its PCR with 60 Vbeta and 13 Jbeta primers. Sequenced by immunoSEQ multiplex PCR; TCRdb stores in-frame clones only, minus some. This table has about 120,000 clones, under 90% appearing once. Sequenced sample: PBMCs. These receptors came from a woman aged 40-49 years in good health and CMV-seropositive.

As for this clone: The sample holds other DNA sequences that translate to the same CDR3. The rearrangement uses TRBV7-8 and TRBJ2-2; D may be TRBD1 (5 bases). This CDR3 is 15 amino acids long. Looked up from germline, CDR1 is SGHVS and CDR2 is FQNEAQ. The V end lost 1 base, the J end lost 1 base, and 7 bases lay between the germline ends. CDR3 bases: TGTGCCAGCAGCTTAGGGGGCGAGAACACCGGGGAGCTGTTTTTT. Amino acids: CASSLGGENTGELFF.

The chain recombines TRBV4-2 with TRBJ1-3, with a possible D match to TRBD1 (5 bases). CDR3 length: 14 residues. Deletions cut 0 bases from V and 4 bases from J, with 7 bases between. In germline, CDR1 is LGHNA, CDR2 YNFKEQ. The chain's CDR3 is CASSQDDRGNTIYF. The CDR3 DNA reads TGTGCCAGCAGCCAAGACGACAGAGGAAACACCATATATTTT.

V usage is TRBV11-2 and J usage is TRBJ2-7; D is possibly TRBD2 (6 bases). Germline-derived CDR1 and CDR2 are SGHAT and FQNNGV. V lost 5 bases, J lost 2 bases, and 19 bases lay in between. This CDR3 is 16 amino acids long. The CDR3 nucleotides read TGTGCCAGCAGCACCTTCGGCGGGAAGACTGCCTACGAGCAGTACTTC. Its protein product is CASSTFGGKTAYEQYF.

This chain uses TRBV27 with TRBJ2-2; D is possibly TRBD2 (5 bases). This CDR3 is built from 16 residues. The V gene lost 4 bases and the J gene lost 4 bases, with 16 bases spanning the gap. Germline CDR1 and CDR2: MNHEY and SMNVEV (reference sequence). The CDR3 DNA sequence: TGTGCCAGCAGTTCGGGTGTCGGGGTCCGCACCGGGGAGCTGTTTTTT. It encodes CASSSGVGVRTGELFF.

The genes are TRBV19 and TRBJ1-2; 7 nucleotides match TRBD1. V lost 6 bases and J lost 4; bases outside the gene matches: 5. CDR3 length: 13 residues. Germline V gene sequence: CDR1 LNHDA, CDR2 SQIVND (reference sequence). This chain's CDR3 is CASRWGQSYGYTF. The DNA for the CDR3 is TGTGCCAGTAGATGGGGACAGTCCTATGGCTACACCTTC.

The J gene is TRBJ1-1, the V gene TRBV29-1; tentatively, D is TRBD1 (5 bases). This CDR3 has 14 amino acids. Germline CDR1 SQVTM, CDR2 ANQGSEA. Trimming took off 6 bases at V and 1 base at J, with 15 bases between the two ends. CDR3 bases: TGCAGCGTAAGGATCAGGGTTGGGAACACTGAAGCTTTCTTT. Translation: CSVRIRVGNTEAFF. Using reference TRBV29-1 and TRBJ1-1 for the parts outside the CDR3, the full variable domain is SAVISQKPSRDICQRGTSLTIQCQVDSQVTMMFWYRQQPGQSLTLIATANQGSEATYESGFVIDKFPISRPNLTFSTLTVSNMSPEDSSIYLCSVRIRVGNTEAFFGQGTRLTVV.

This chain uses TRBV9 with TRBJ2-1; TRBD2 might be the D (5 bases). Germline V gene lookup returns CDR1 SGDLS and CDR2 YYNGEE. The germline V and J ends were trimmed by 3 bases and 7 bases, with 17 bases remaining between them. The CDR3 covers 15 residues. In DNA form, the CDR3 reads TGTGCCAGCAGCGAACCGGGATTTTCGAGGAATGAGCAGTTCTTC. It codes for CASSEPGFSRNEQFF.

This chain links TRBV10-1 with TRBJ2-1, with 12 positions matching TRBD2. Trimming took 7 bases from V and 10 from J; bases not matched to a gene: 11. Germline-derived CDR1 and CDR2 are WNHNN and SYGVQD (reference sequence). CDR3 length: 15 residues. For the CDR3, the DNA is TGCGCCAGCATAACCCCCCGACTAGCGGGAGAGGAGCAGTTCTTC. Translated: CASITPRLAGEEQFF.

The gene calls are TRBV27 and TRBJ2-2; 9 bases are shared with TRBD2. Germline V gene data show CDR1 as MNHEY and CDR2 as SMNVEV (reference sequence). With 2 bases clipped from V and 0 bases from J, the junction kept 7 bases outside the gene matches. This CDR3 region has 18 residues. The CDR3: CASSLGLAGFANTGELFF. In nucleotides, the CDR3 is TGTGCCAGCAGTTTAGGGCTAGCGGGATTCGCGAACACCGGGGAGCTGTTTTTT.

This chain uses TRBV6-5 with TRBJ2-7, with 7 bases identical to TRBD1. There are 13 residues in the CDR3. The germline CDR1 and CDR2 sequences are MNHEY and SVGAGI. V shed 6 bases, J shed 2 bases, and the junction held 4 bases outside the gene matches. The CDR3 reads CASSPDRAYEQYF. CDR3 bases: TGTGCCAGCAGCCCCGACAGGGCCTACGAGCAGTACTTC.

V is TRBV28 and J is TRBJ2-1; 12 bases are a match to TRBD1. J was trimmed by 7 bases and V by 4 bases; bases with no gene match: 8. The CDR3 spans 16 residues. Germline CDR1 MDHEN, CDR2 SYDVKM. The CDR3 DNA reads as TGTGCCAGCAGTTCCCCGGGACAGGGGGCTTTAAATGAGCAGTTCTTC. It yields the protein CASSSPGQGALNEQFF.

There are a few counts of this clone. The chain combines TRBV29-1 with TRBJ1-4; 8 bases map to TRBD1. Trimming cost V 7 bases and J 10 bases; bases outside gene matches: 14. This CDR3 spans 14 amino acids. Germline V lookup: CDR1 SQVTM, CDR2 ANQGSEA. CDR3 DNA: TGCAGCGCCTCAGACACAGGGGGAGGGGGAAAACTGTTTTTT. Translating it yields CSASDTGGGGKLFF.

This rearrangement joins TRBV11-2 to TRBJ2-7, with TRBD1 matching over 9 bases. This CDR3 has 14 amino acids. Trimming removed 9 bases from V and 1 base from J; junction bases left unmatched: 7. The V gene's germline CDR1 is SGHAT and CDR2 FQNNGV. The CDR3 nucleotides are TGTGCCAGTGCGACCGGGACAGGGTCCTACGAGCAGTACTTC. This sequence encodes CASATGTGSYEQYF.

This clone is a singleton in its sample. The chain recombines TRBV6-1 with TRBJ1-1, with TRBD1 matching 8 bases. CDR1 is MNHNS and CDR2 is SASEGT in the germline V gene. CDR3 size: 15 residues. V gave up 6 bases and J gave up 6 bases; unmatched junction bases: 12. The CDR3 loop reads CASRKTIQGVAEAFF. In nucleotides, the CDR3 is TGTGCCAGCAGAAAAACAATACAGGGGGTGGCTGAAGCTTTCTTT.

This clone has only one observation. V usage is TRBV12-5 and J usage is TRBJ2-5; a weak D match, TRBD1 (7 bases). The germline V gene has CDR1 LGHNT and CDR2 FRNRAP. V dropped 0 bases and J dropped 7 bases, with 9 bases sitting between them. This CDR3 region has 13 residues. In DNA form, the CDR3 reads TGTGCTAGTGGTTTGGTCCAGGGGGGGACCCAGTACTTC. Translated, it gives CASGLVQGGTQYF.

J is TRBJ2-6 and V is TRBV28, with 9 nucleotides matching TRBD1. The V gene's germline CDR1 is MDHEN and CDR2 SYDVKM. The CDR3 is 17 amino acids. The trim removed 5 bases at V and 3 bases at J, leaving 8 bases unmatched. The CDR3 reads CASSRLGQGFGANVLTF. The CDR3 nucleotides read TGTGCCAGCAGTCGTCTGGGACAGGGCTTTGGGGCCAACGTCCTGACTTTC.

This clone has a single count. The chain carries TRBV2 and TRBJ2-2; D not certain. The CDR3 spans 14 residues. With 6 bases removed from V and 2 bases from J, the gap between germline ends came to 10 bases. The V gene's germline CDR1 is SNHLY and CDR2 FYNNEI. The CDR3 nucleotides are TGTGCCAGCAGGGTTGACACTAACACCGGGGAGCTGTTTTTT. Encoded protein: CASRVDTNTGELFF. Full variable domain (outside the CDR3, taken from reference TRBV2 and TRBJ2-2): EPEVTQTPSHQVTQMGQEVILRCVPISNHLYFYWYRQILGQKVEFLVSFYNNEISEKSEIFDDQFSVERPDGSNFTLKIRSTKLEDSAMYFCASRVDTNTGELFFGEGSRLTVL.

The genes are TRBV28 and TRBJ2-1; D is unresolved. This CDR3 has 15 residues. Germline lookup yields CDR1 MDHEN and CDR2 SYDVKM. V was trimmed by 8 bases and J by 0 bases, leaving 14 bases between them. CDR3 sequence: CASQSVPSSYNEQFF. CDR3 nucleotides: TGTGCCAGCCAAAGCGTCCCGAGCTCCTACAATGAGCAGTTCTTC.

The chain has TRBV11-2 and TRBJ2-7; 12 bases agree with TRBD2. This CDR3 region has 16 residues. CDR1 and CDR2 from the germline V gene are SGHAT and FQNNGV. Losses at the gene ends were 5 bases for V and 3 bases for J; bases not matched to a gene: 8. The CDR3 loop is CASSLPLAGGFYEQYF. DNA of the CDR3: TGTGCCAGCAGCCTACCACTAGCGGGAGGTTTCTACGAGCAGTACTTC.

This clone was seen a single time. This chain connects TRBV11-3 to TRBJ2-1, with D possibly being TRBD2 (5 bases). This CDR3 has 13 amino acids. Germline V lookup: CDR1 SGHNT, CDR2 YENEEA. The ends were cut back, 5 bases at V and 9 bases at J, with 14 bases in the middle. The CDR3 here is CASSPGNGPEQFF. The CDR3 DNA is TGTGCCAGCAGCCCCGGGAACGGGCCTGAGCAGTTCTTC. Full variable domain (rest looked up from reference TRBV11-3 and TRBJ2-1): EAGVVQSPRYKIIEKKQPVAFWCNPISGHNTLYWYLQNLGQGPELLIRYENEEAVDDSQLPKDRFSAERLKGVDSTLKIQPAELGDSAVYLCASSPGNGPEQFFGPGTRLTVL.

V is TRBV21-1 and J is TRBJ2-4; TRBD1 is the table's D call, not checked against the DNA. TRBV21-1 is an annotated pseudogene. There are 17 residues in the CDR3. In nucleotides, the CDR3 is TGTGCCAGCAGGACAAGGACAGCCCCTCTAGCCAAAAACATTCAGTACTTC. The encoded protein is CASRTRTAPLAKNIQYF.

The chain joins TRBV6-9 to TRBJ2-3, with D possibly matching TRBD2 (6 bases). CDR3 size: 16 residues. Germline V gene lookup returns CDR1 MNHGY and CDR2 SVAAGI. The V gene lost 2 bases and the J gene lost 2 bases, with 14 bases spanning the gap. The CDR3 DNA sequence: TGTGCCAGCAGTTATACCCGGAGGGTTGACACAGATACGCAGTATTTT. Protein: CASSYTRRVDTDTQYF.

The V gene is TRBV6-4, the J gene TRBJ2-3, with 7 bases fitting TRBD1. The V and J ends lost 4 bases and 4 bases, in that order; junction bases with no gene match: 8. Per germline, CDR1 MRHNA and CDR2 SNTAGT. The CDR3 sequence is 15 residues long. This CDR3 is CASSGREGGPDTQYF. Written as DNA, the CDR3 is TGTGCCAGCAGTGGACGGGAAGGGGGCCCAGATACGCAGTATTTT.

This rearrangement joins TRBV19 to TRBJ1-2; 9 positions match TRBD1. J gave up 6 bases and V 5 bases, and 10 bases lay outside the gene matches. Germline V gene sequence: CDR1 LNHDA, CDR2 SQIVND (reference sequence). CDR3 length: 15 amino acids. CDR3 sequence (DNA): TGTGCCAGTAGTGCTAGTCCGGGACAGGGAAATGGCTACACCTTC. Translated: CASSASPGQGNGYTF.

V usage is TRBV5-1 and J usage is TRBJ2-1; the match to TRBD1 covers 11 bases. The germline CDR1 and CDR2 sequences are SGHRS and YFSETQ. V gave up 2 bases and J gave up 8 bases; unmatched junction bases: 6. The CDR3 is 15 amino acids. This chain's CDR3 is CASSFGQGAKDEQFF. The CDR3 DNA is TGCGCCAGCAGCTTTGGACAGGGGGCAAAGGATGAGCAGTTCTTC.

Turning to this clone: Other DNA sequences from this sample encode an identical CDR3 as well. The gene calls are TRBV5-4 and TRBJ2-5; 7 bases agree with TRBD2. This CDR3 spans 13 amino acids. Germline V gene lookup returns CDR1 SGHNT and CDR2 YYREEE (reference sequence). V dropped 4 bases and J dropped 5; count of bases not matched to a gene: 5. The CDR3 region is CASSPQGGETQYF. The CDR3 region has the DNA TGTGCCAGCAGCCCCCAGGGAGGGGAGACCCAGTACTTC.

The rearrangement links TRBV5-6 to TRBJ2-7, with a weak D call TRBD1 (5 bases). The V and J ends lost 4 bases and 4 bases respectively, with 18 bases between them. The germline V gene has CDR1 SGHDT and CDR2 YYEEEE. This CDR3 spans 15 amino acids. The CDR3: CASSDSNGPEYEQYF. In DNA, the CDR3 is TGTGCCAGCAGCGACAGTAACGGACCCGAGTACGAGCAGTACTTC. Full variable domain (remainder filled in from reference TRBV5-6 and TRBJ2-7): DAGVTQSPTHLIKTRGQQVTLRCSPKSGHDTVSWYQQALGQGPQFIFQYYEEEERQRGNFPDRFSGHQFPNYSSELNVNALLLGDSALYLCASSDSNGPEYEQYFGPGTRLTVT.